The 29 T cell receptor beta chains below come from one sample, sequenced in a study of T cells after yellow fever vaccination. MiXCR, applied by TCRdb to the 5' RACE reads, yields one record per CDR3 protein. The table shows over 300,000 distinct CDR3 sequences, with around 6.8% occurring only once. This specimen was PBMCs, taken 45 days after the first yellow fever vaccination. All receptors derive from a man aged 18 to 30 who received the YFV17D yellow fever vaccine.

The rearrangement joins TRBV9 to TRBJ1-5; D gene ambiguous. With 0 bases removed from V and 3 bases from J, the gap between germline ends came to 7 bases. Germline lookup yields CDR1 SGDLS and CDR2 YYNGEE. The CDR3 is 14 amino acids. CDR3 nucleotide sequence: TGTGCCAGCAGCGTAGGAAATAACAATCAGCCCCAGCATTTT. Encoded protein: CASSVGNNNQPQHF.

V and J are TRBV18 and TRBJ2-1; 7 bases are a match to TRBD1. Germline values: CDR1 KGHSH, CDR2 LQKENI. The CDR3 consists of 16 residues. The V and J ends lost 2 bases and 8 bases, in that order; junction bases with no gene match: 12. CDR3 region: CASSPFETGAGDEQFF. CDR3 coding DNA: TGTGCCAGCTCACCATTTGAAACAGGGGCCGGGGATGAGCAGTTCTTC.

This clonotype has just a few counts. CDR3 in DNA: TGTGCCAGCAGCTTGGAGACTGGGACCTACGAGCAGTACGTC. Protein sequence: CASSLETGTYEQYV. The V and J genes are TRBV11-2 and TRBJ2-7; D remains ambiguous. The CDR3 has 14 residues. The germline gives CDR1 SGHAT, CDR2 FQNNGV. V shed 3 bases and J shed 2 bases, with 11 bases lying between them.

This clonotype was detected ten times or more. The V call is TRBV7-2, the J call TRBJ2-5; TRBD2 is a possible D gene (5 bases). The germline gives CDR1 SGHTA, CDR2 FQGNSA. Deletions cut 5 bases from V and 7 bases from J, with 14 bases between. The CDR3 extends over 13 amino acids. The CDR3 DNA is TGTGCCAGCAGCCCAGAGAGGGCGGGGACCCAGTACTTC. This sequence encodes CASSPERAGTQYF. The complete variable domain, with remaining parts taken from reference TRBV7-2 and TRBJ2-5, reads GAGVSQSPSNKVTEKGKDVELRCDPISGHTALYWYRQSLGQGLEFLIYFQGNSAPDKSGLPSDRFSAERTGGSVSTLTIQRTQQEDSAVYLCASSPERAGTQYFGPGTRLLVL.

V gene TRBV20-1 combines with J gene TRBJ2-7, with 10 positions matching TRBD1. This CDR3 comprises 12 residues. V trimming: 6 bases; J trimming: 2 bases; junction bases outside the gene matches: 1. Germline CDR1 DFQATT, CDR2 SNEGSKA (reference sequence). CDR3 protein: CSAGTGAYEQYV. Here the CDR3 DNA reads TGCAGTGCCGGGACAGGGGCCTACGAGCAGTACGTC.

The table lists this clonotype with a few counts. V and J are TRBV5-1 and TRBJ1-2; perhaps TRBD1 as D (5 bases). Trimming left V 0 bases short and J 0 bases short, with 21 bases between. CDR3 length equals 19 residues. The germline CDR1 and CDR2 sequences are SGHRS and YFSETQ. CDR3 sequence (DNA): TGCGCCAGCAGCTTGGTTCCGGGACTGTTGCCCCCCCCTAACTATGGCTACACCTTC. Amino acid sequence: CASSLVPGLLPPPNYGYTF.

The rearrangement uses TRBV5-1 and TRBJ1-6; 7 nucleotides line up with TRBD1. CDR3 length: 14 amino acids. Germline trimming cut 7 bases from V and 4 bases from J; bases unmatched to any gene: 5. CDR1 is SGHRS and CDR2 is YFSETQ in the germline V gene. The CDR3 spells CASGTGQYNSPLHF. The CDR3 region has the DNA TGCGCCAGCGGCACGGGACAGTATAATTCACCCCTCCACTTT.

This clonotype was counted ten times or more. The genes are TRBV6-1 and TRBJ1-1, with D possibly TRBD1 on 5 matching bases. The germline V and J ends were trimmed by 6 bases and 4 bases, with 15 bases remaining between them. Per germline, CDR1 MNHNS and CDR2 SASEGT. This CDR3 comprises 14 residues. DNA for the CDR3: TGTGCCAGCAGCACCGAAGTGGGGGGCACTGAAGCTTTCTTT. Encoded protein: CASSTEVGGTEAFF.

The table lists this clonotype with a few counts. This rearrangement joins TRBV12-3 or TRBV12-4 to TRBJ2-2; D not resolved. The CDR3 loop spans 14 amino acids. Trimming removed 3 bases from V and 3 bases from J, with 8 bases in between. In nucleotides, the CDR3 is TGTGCCAGCAGTTTCGTAGGTTACACCGGGGAGCTGTTTTTT. Encoded protein: CASSFVGYTGELFF.

The table lists this clonotype with many counts. J is TRBJ2-5 and V is TRBV5-1, with TRBD1 matching over 9 bases. V was pared by 4 bases and J by 4 bases, with 8 bases of the junction left unmatched. CDR3 size: 15 residues. Germline CDR1 SGHRS, CDR2 YFSETQ. The CDR3 sequence is CASSPLLTGGETQYF. The CDR3, as DNA: TGCGCCAGCAGCCCCCTCTTGACAGGGGGAGAGACCCAGTACTTC.

This clonotype has more than one count but fewer than ten. V and J are TRBV4-1 and TRBJ1-5; 8 bases map to TRBD1. CDR1 MGHRA and CDR2 YSYEKL come from the germline V gene. There are 16 residues in the CDR3. Losses at the gene ends were 0 bases for V and 5 bases for J; bases not matched to a gene: 6. CDR3 amino acids: CASSQDPGQGHQPQHF. In nucleotides, the CDR3 is TGCGCCAGCAGCCAAGATCCTGGACAGGGTCATCAGCCCCAGCATTTT.

This clonotype was observed a few times. The chain uses TRBV12-3 or TRBV12-4 and TRBJ1-1; 7 bases are a match to TRBD1. With 2 bases clipped from V and 4 bases from J, the junction kept 4 bases outside the gene matches. This CDR3 spans 14 amino acids. CDR3 coding DNA: TGTGCCAGCAGTTTATTGGCAGGGGGCACTGAAGCTTTCTTT. Translated: CASSLLAGGTEAFF.

This chain links TRBV30 with TRBJ1-3, with D hard to call. The CDR3 totals 16 residues. Deletions cut 1 base from V and 4 bases from J, with 17 bases between. Germline-derived CDR1 and CDR2 are GTSNPN and SVGIG (reference sequence). CDR3 region: CAWSAQISGSGNTIYF. The CDR3 DNA reads as TGTGCCTGGAGTGCCCAGATTTCGGGGTCGGGAAACACCATATATTTT.

This clonotype was observed a handful of times. V usage is TRBV20-1 and J usage is TRBJ1-2; TRBD1 is a possible D gene (6 bases). The CDR3 length is 18 residues. Germline lookup yields CDR1 DFQATT and CDR2 SNEGSKA (reference sequence). The CDR3 region has the DNA TGCAGCGCGAGAGCCCCAGGGGCCCAGCACGAGTCTAACTATGGCTACACCTTC. Its translation is CSARAPGAQHESNYGYTF.

The gene calls are TRBV5-1 and TRBJ2-1, with D perhaps TRBD1 (5 bases). V gave up 0 bases and J gave up 4 bases, with 17 bases separating them. The germline V gene has CDR1 SGHRS and CDR2 YFSETQ. The CDR3 contains 17 residues. This CDR3 is CASSLALRVDSYNEQFF. The CDR3, as DNA: TGCGCCAGCAGCTTGGCCCTCCGGGTCGACAGTTACAATGAGCAGTTCTTC.

The rearrangement uses TRBV5-5 and TRBJ2-3; D may match TRBD1 or TRBD2 (6 bases each). CDR1 is SGHKS, CDR2 YYEKEE, per germline (reference sequence). This CDR3 is 16 amino acids long. V was clipped by 1 base and J by 0 bases, with 12 bases between them. The CDR3 bases are TGTGCCAGCAGCTTGATCGGGGGCTCTAGCACAGATACGCAGTATTTT. It codes for CASSLIGGSSTDTQYF.

Ten or more counts support this clonotype. V usage is TRBV7-2 and J usage is TRBJ2-7, with TRBD1 matching 8 bases. Germline CDR1 is SGHTA and CDR2 is FQGNSA. The length of the CDR3 is 14 residues. J lost 4 bases, V lost 6 bases, and 8 bases had no gene match. CDR3 nucleotides: TGTGCCAGCAGGTCCGGGACAGGTCTTTACGAGCAGTACTTC. Its protein is CASRSGTGLYEQYF.

This clonotype was detected a few times. The chain uses TRBV7-2 and TRBJ2-5, with a weak D call TRBD2 (6 bases). V shed 4 bases and J shed 2 bases, with 14 bases lying between them. Germline CDR1 SGHTA, CDR2 FQGNSA. This CDR3 contains 15 residues. The CDR3 nucleotides are TGTGCCAGCAGCTCCCCAGGAAGCGGGCAAGAGACCCAGTACTTC. This gives the protein CASSSPGSGQETQYF.

This clonotype turned up a few times. J is TRBJ1-4 and V is TRBV29-1; possible D gene TRBD1, 6 bases. Germline loops: CDR1 SQVTM, CDR2 ANQGSEA. This CDR3 has 14 amino acids. V shed 1 base and J shed 4 bases, with 10 bases lying between them. The CDR3 bases are TGCAGCGTTGAAGGCAGGGGAGATAATGAAAAACTGTTTTTT. Protein product: CSVEGRGDNEKLFF.

In regard to this clonotype: A much larger clone sits a single nucleotide away, making a read error possible. The chain recombines TRBV29-1 with TRBJ1-2; D uncertain. Between the trimmed V and J ends, which lost 1 base and 2 bases, there was a span of 5 bases. The germline V gene has CDR1 SQVTM and CDR2 ANQGSEA. CDR3 size: 12 residues. The CDR3, as DNA: TGCAGCGTTGAAGGAGTGAACTATGGCTACACCTTC. Translated: CSVEGVNYGYTF.

The chain is built from TRBV29-1 and TRBJ1-4; 10 bases line up with TRBD1. The CDR3 extends over 16 amino acids. CDR1 is SQVTM, CDR2 ANQGSEA, per germline. Trimming removed 2 bases from V and 5 bases from J; junction bases left unmatched: 8. CDR3 protein: CSVELAEGQGNEKLFF. CDR3 in DNA: TGCAGCGTTGAACTCGCCGAGGGACAGGGGAATGAAAAACTGTTTTTT. Filled out from reference TRBV29-1 and TRBJ1-4, the complete variable domain reads SAVISQKPSRDICQRGTSLTIQCQVDSQVTMMFWYRQQPGQSLTLIATANQGSEATYESGFVIDKFPISRPNLTFSTLTVSNMSPEDSSIYLCSVELAEGQGNEKLFFGSGTQLSVL.

This clonotype was seen many times. The chain combines TRBV4-2 with TRBJ2-5; D remains ambiguous. Trimming pared 3 bases from V and 5 bases from J, leaving 7 bases between. In germline, CDR1 is LGHNA, CDR2 YNFKEQ. The CDR3 runs to 12 residues. The CDR3 DNA reads TGTGCCAGCAGCCACCCGCGCGAGACCCAGTACTTC. It codes for CASSHPRETQYF.

The gene calls are TRBV19 and TRBJ1-1; D remains unclear. V was shortened by 2 bases and J by 4 bases, with 11 bases between the two germline ends. The CDR3 is made up of 14 amino acids. The V gene's germline CDR1 is LNHDA and CDR2 SQIVND (reference sequence). The CDR3 DNA sequence: TGTGCCAGTAGTATATCCTGGGTGGGCACTGAAGCTTTCTTT. Its protein is CASSISWVGTEAFF.

This clonotype was observed a handful of times. V gene TRBV6-2 or TRBV6-3 combines with J gene TRBJ1-2, with D possibly matching TRBD1 (5 bases). There are 14 residues in the CDR3. The germline gives CDR1 MNHEY, CDR2 SVGEGT. V was clipped by 4 bases and J by 7 bases, with 16 bases between them. CDR3 residues: CASSLLGGARGYTF. The CDR3 coding sequence is TGTGCCAGCAGTTTACTAGGTGGGGCGCGTGGCTACACCTTC.

This clonotype was counted a few times. This chain joins TRBV2 and TRBJ1-3; D not certain. The CDR3 runs to 12 residues. Germline V gene data show CDR1 as SNHLY and CDR2 as FYNNEI. Trimming stripped 3 bases from V and 8 bases from J, with 8 bases between. The CDR3 is CASSELADTIYF. CDR3 sequence (DNA): TGTGCCAGCAGTGAGTTGGCCGACACCATATATTTT.

This clonotype was seen more than once but under ten times. The J gene is TRBJ1-5, the V gene TRBV7-9; 7 bases agree with TRBD1. J gave up 3 bases and V 4 bases, and 9 bases lay outside the gene matches. This CDR3 is built from 16 residues. Germline V CDR1 and CDR2: SEHNR, FQNEAQ (reference sequence). For the CDR3, the DNA is TGTGCCAGCAGCTCTCACGACAGGGACTACAATCAGCCCCAGCATTTT. Translation: CASSSHDRDYNQPQHF. The full variable domain, in which reference TRBV7-9 and TRBJ1-5 provide the parts outside the CDR3, is DTGVSQNPRHKITKRGQNVTFRCDPISEHNRLYWYRQTLGQGPEFLTYFQNEAQLEKSRLLSDRFSAERPKGSFSTLEIQRTEQGDSAMYLCASSSHDRDYNQPQHFGDGTRLSIL.

The chain couples TRBV5-1 to TRBJ1-1, with TRBD1 as a possible D gene (5 bases). The CDR3 consists of 15 residues. V was cut by 0 bases and J by 1 base, with 10 bases left in between. CDR1 and CDR2 from the germline V gene are SGHRS and YFSETQ. CDR3 in DNA: TGCGCCAGCAGCTTGGGGGGCGCGGCGAACACTGAAGCTTTCTTT. The encoded protein is CASSLGGAANTEAFF.

This chain connects TRBV7-2 to TRBJ2-5; D may be TRBD1 or TRBD2 (5 bases each). The CDR3 consists of 15 residues. Trimming took 3 bases from V and 0 from J, leaving 11 bases between them. Germline values: CDR1 SGHTA, CDR2 FQGNSA. The CDR3 DNA follows: TGTGCCAGCAGCTTTAACATGGGACACCAAGAGACCCAGTACTTC. Encoded protein: CASSFNMGHQETQYF.

In its sample, this clonotype was seen a few times. The chain combines TRBV9 with TRBJ2-3; 8 bases map to TRBD2. In germline, CDR1 is SGDLS, CDR2 YYNGEE. This CDR3 comprises 15 residues. With V trimmed by 3 bases and J by 3 bases, 6 bases remained unmatched. The CDR3 DNA reads as TGTGCCAGCAGCGCCGGGGGGGCGCCGACAGATACGCAGTATTTT. It yields the protein CASSAGGAPTDTQYF.